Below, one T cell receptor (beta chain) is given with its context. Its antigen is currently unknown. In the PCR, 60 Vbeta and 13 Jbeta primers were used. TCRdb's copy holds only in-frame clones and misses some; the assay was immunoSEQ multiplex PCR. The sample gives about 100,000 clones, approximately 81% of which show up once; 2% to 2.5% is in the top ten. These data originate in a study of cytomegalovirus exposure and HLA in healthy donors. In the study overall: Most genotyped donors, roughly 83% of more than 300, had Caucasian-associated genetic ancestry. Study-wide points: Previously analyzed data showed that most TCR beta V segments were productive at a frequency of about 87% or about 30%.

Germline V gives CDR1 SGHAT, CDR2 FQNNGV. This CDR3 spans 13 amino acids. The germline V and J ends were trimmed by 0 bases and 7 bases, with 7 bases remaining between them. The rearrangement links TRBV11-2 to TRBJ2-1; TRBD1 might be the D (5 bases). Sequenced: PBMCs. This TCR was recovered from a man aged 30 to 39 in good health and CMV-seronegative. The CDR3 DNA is TGTGCCAGCAGCTTAGACCCAGGGAATGAGCAGTTCTTC. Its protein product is CASSLDPGNEQFF.